This T cell receptor (beta chain) was observed in a study of T cells in Graves' hyperthyroidism and ophthalmopathy. There are a few counts of this clonotype. The source material, RNA transcripts, was used to amplify TCR beta CDR3 regions. First-round RT-PCR targeting the TCR CDR3 was performed with the HTBI primer set. TCRdb ran MiXCR on the multiplex PCR reads and lists one entry per CDR3 protein. The data contain a few hundred thousand distinct CDR3 sequences, roughly 18% of them singletons. CDR1 is MNHEY and CDR2 is SMNVEV in the germline V gene (reference sequence). With V trimmed by 2 bases and J by 4 bases, 6 bases remained unmatched. This CDR3 has 16 amino acids. In making diagnoses, clinical symptoms, serum thyroxine and TRAb, thyroid ultrasound and orbital computed tomography were all used.

Sequenced: blood. This clonotype was obtained from a man between 50 and 59 years old with Graves' ophthalmopathy. The J gene is TRBJ2-2, the V gene TRBV27, with 8 bases aligning to TRBD1. Written as DNA, the CDR3 is TGTGCCAGCAGTTTACGAGGACAGGGTTCCACCGGGGAGCTGTTTTTT. As protein: CASSLRGQGSTGELFF.